The following is a T cell receptor beta chain sequence with its context. Its antigen is not known. With a much larger clone just one base away, this may be a read error. Indicated time point: longitudinal time-point 3. The cDNA came from 5'RACE, which used 10-nucleotide random UMIs. Sequencing of 15-18 subjects in each run yielded over 160 million TCR-beta sequences. A single record per CDR3 protein comes from TCRdb applying MiXCR to the 5' RACE reads. The data show roughly 45,000 distinct CDR3 sequences, with about 14% seen just once and about an eighth held by the top ten. Germline V CDR1 and CDR2: SGHTA, FQGNSA. This CDR3 spans 14 amino acids. The data stem from a study of neurological immune-mediated disorders. Study-level results: Multiple sclerosis, the disease with the least TCR clonal expansion, fell below healthy controls, whereas HTLV-1-associated myelopathy showed the most.

The specimen sequenced was PBMCs. This sequence was found in a man between 25 and 39 years old in good health. This rearrangement joins TRBV7-2 to TRBJ1-5; no firm D call. CDR3 DNA: TGTGCCAGCAACTTAGGAGGGATAGATCAGCCCCAGCATTTT. This sequence encodes CASNLGGIDQPQHF.